Sequencing of this T cell receptor (beta chain) was carried out in a study of neoadjuvant nivolumab and ipilimumab in lung cancer. Study-level results: TCR sequencing covered a small number of samples. TCR richness and clonality were higher in tumors than adjacent uninvolved lung.

Worth noting for this clone: No antigen is known for it.

The CDR3 consists of 13 residues. V lost 7 bases to trimming and J lost 2 bases, with 10 bases between them. Per the germline V gene, CDR1 is LNHDA and CDR2 is SQIVND (reference sequence). Assay used: immunoSEQ multiplex PCR; TCRdb lists only in-frame clones, some missing. This table has fewer than 40,000 clones, about 88% appearing once. The source of this sequence is an adult with non-small cell lung cancer. The chain employs TRBV19 and TRBJ2-3; D is perhaps TRBD2 (7 bases). The input for sequencing was peripheral blood, taken before neoadjuvant nivolumab, alone or with ipilimumab. The CDR3 DNA reads as TGTGCCAGTACCGCGGGGGCCACAGATACGCAGTATTTT. Translating gives CASTAGATDTQYF.